These 27 T cell receptor beta chains share one sample of origin, sequenced in a study of PD-1 blockade in classical Hodgkin lymphoma. Method: immunoSEQ multiplex PCR; TCRdb's copy keeps in-frame clones and lacks some. The table lists 14,000 or so clones, more than 75% of them singletons. No patient escaped relapse after autologous stem cell transplantation, and brentuximab vedotin exposure varied. The sequencing here drew on peripheral blood mononuclear cells (PBMCs), taken at baseline. These receptors were taken from a human donor with classical Hodgkin lymphoma.

This clone was counted once. The rearrangement joins TRBV7-9 to TRBJ2-7; D unresolved. CDR3 length equals 14 residues. V lost 3 bases and J 3 bases, leaving 12 bases between the germline ends. Germline-derived CDR1 and CDR2 are SEHNR and FQNEAQ (reference sequence). This CDR3 reads CASSFTGQSYEQYF. CDR3 bases: TGTGCCAGCAGCTTTACGGGCCAGAGCTACGAGCAGTACTTC.

The chain joins TRBV7-2 to TRBJ1-3; tentative D call: TRBD1 (5 bases). The CDR3 spans 15 residues. From germline, CDR1 is SGHTA and CDR2 FQGNSA. Trimming stripped 1 base from V and 4 bases from J, with 11 bases between. CDR3 sequence (DNA): TGTGCCAGCAGCTTAGATACCCGACAGGGAAACACCATATATTTT. Amino acid sequence: CASSLDTRQGNTIYF.

This clone was observed once. The rearrangement links TRBV4-1 to TRBJ1-4; no reliable D call. CDR1 MGHRA and CDR2 YSYEKL come from the germline V gene. Trimming took off 0 bases at V and 0 bases at J, with 5 bases between the two ends. The CDR3 loop spans 15 amino acids. The CDR3 coding sequence is TGCGCCAGCAGCCAAGATGGATCAACTAATGAAAAACTGTTTTTT. This translates into CASSQDGSTNEKLFF.

V gene TRBV6-6 combines with J gene TRBJ1-3, with TRBD1 matching over 7 bases. Unmatched junction bases numbered 8, after V lost 6 bases and J lost 0 bases. The CDR3 totals 16 residues. Germline CDR1 is MNHNY and CDR2 is SVGAGI (reference sequence). The DNA for the CDR3 is TGTGCCAGCAGCTCCGGGACAGAACACTCTGGAAACACCATATATTTT. Translated: CASSSGTEHSGNTIYF.

The chain carries TRBV7-2 and TRBJ2-5; TRBD1 aligns across 9 bases. V lost 4 bases, J lost 3 bases, and 3 bases stayed unmatched. Germline values: CDR1 SGHTA, CDR2 FQGNSA. The CDR3 sequence is 14 residues long. CDR3 protein: CASSSRTGEETQYF. CDR3 nucleotides: TGTGCCAGCAGCTCCCGGACAGGGGAAGAGACCCAGTACTTC. The variable domain in full, with the rest retrieved from reference TRBV7-2 and TRBJ2-5, is GAGVSQSPSNKVTEKGKDVELRCDPISGHTALYWYRQSLGQGLEFLIYFQGNSAPDKSGLPSDRFSAERTGGSVSTLTIQRTQQEDSAVYLCASSSRTGEETQYFGPGTRLLVL.

V and J are TRBV9 and TRBJ1-3, with D maybe TRBD1 (5 bases). Trimming left V 0 bases short and J 2 bases short, with 9 bases between. In germline, CDR1 is SGDLS, CDR2 YYNGEE. CDR3 length equals 15 residues. The CDR3 spells CASSVVSGAGNTIYF. CDR3 coding DNA: TGTGCCAGCAGCGTAGTATCGGGGGCTGGAAACACCATATATTTT.

This sequence joins TRBV9 and TRBJ2-3; weak D call: TRBD2 (5 bases). V lost 4 bases and J lost 8, with 23 bases in between. CDR1 and CDR2 (germline): SGDLS, YYNGEE. The CDR3 covers 16 residues. Here the CDR3 DNA reads TGTGCCAGCAGCCCTATGCAGTCTCTTATAGCGAGTACGCAGTATTTT. Its translation is CASSPMQSLIASTQYF.

This chain connects TRBV19 to TRBJ2-1; 8 nucleotides line up with TRBD1. V lost 1 base, J lost 4 bases, and 6 bases stayed unmatched. This CDR3 is built from 16 residues. Germline V gene lookup returns CDR1 LNHDA and CDR2 SQIVND (reference sequence). The CDR3 DNA reads TGTGCCAGTAGTATAGCTACAGGGGGTGCGTACAATGAGCAGTTCTTC. As protein: CASSIATGGAYNEQFF.

The gene calls are TRBV21-1 and TRBJ2-2; the table's D call TRBD1 went unverified against the DNA. TRBV21-1 is an annotated pseudogene. The CDR3 is 19 amino acids. DNA of the CDR3: TGTGCCAGCAGCAAGAAACCCTTATACAGGGGACCGAACACCGGGGAGCTGTTTTTT. It specifies CASSKKPLYRGPNTGELFF.

CDR3 bases: TGTGCCAGCAGCCTCCGAGGTGGAGGCTCCTACGAGCAGTACTTC. This gives the protein CASSLRGGGSYEQYF. V is TRBV7-6 and J is TRBJ2-7; D possibly corresponds to TRBD2 (5 bases). The V gene lost 5 bases and the J gene lost 0 bases, with 14 bases spanning the gap. The CDR3 spans 15 residues. The germline V gene encodes CDR1 SGHVS and CDR2 FNYEAQ.

The rearrangement joins TRBV18 to TRBJ2-7; no clear D gene. CDR3 size: 13 residues. V was shortened by 3 bases and J by 3 bases, with 9 bases between the two germline ends. Germline CDR1 is KGHSH and CDR2 is LQKENI. Here the CDR3 reads CASSPGTDYEQYF. The DNA for the CDR3 is TGTGCCAGCTCACCGGGTACAGACTACGAGCAGTACTTC. The entire variable domain, with the rest obtained from reference TRBV18 and TRBJ2-7, is as follows: NAGVMQNPRHLVRRRGQEARLRCSPMKGHSHVYWYRQLPEEGLKFMVYLQKENIIDESGMPKERFSAEFPKEGPSILRIQQVVRGDSAAYFCASSPGTDYEQYFGPGTRLTVT.

The CDR3: CASSLGLHQETQYF. The CDR3 coding sequence is TGTGCCAGCAGCTTAGGTCTACACCAAGAGACCCAGTACTTC. This chain joins TRBV7-9 and TRBJ2-5; D gene ambiguous. Per the germline V gene, CDR1 is SEHNR and CDR2 is FQNEAQ (reference sequence). This CDR3 region has 14 residues. Trimming shortened V by 1 base and J by 0 bases, and 6 bases separated the two germline ends.

Points on this clone: At one of its ends the junction is not consistent with the germline gene, which may arise from a read error. The chain uses TRBV30 and TRBJ1-2, with D unclear. Germline CDR1 and CDR2: GTSNPN and SVGIG (reference sequence). The CDR3 has 10 residues. CDR3 amino acids: CAWSPNRAHF. The CDR3 bases are TGTGCCTGGAGTCCAAACCGGGCTCACTTC. The complete variable domain, with remaining parts taken from reference TRBV30 and TRBJ1-2, reads SQTIHQWPATLVQPVGSPLSLECTVEGTSNPNLYWYRQAAGRGLQLLFYSVGIGQISSEVPQNLSASRPQDRQFILSSKKLLLSDSGFYLCAWSPNRAHFGSGTRLTVV.

The J gene is TRBJ1-6, the V gene TRBV19; 10 positions match TRBD1. Germline loops: CDR1 LNHDA, CDR2 SQIVND (reference sequence). The CDR3 covers 15 residues. V dropped 4 bases and J dropped 9; count of bases not matched to a gene: 6. CDR3 coding DNA: TGTGCCAGTAGTAATTGGGGACAGGGGTCTTCACCCCTCCACTTT. Protein sequence: CASSNWGQGSSPLHF.

CDR3 protein: CATSRDLAGESKQYF. The CDR3 DNA sequence: TGTGCCACCAGCAGAGATCTGGCAGGGGAAAGCAAGCAGTACTTC. The gene calls are TRBV15 and TRBJ2-7, with TRBD1 as a possible D gene (6 bases). The CDR3 covers 15 residues. Germline CDR1 is LNHNV and CDR2 is YYDKDF (reference sequence). V lost 0 bases, J lost 8 bases, and 17 bases lay in between.

In DNA form, the CDR3 reads TGTGCCAGCAGTGAATTAGGGAAGGGCGAGCAGTACTTC. Amino acid sequence: CASSELGKGEQYF. The chain joins TRBV2 to TRBJ2-7; no clear D. This CDR3 region has 13 residues. With 2 bases removed from V and 6 bases from J, the gap between germline ends came to 11 bases. Germline CDR1 SNHLY, CDR2 FYNNEI.

V is TRBV7-2 and J is TRBJ2-1; D unclear. CDR3 size: 15 residues. The germline V and J ends were trimmed by 1 base and 10 bases, with 17 bases remaining between them. CDR1 SGHTA and CDR2 FQGNSA come from the germline V gene. Here the CDR3 DNA reads TGTGCCAGCAGCTTAGATTGGGCTGTGCGTGGCGAGCAGTTCTTC. Translation: CASSLDWAVRGEQFF.

The chain employs TRBV2 and TRBJ2-7, with TRBD2 matching 10 bases. Trimming took 0 bases from V and 1 from J; bases not matched to a gene: 3. This CDR3 has 16 residues. Per the germline V gene, CDR1 is SNHLY and CDR2 is FYNNEI. The DNA for the CDR3 is TGTGCCAGCAGTGAAGCGTCTAGCGGGGGTTCCTACGAGCAGTACTTC. Protein sequence: CASSEASSGGSYEQYF. The full variable domain, completed using reference TRBV2 and TRBJ2-7, is EPEVTQTPSHQVTQMGQEVILRCVPISNHLYFYWYRQILGQKVEFLVSFYNNEISEKSEIFDDQFSVERPDGSNFTLKIRSTKLEDSAMYFCASSEASSGGSYEQYFGPGTRLTVT.

This clone appeared a few times. The chain combines TRBV4-2 with TRBJ1-2, with TRBD1 identical over 9 bases. The CDR3 length is 16 residues. The ends lost 0 bases at V and 6 bases at J; junction bases unmatched: 8. Germline V gene data show CDR1 as LGHNA and CDR2 as YNFKEQ. The CDR3 reads CASSQELGGTGNGYTF. CDR3 nucleotides: TGTGCCAGCAGCCAAGAGCTCGGGGGGACAGGGAATGGCTACACCTTC.

The genes are TRBV5-4 and TRBJ1-1; weak D call: TRBD1 (6 bases). V was shortened by 4 bases and J by 3 bases, with 10 bases between the two germline ends. Per germline, CDR1 SGHNT and CDR2 YYREEE (reference sequence). The CDR3 has 13 amino acids. CDR3 coding DNA: TGTGCCAGCAGCACGGACAGACACACTGAAGCTTTCTTT. Translation: CASSTDRHTEAFF.

The chain joins TRBV5-6 to TRBJ2-2; no clear D. Germline V lookup: CDR1 SGHDT, CDR2 YYEEEE. V shed 0 bases and J shed 6 bases, with 9 bases lying between them. The CDR3 has 14 amino acids. In nucleotides, the CDR3 is TGTGCCAGCAGCTTGGAGATGATGGCCGGGGAGCTGTTTTTT. Protein: CASSLEMMAGELFF.

The chain carries TRBV15 and TRBJ2-1, with D possibly matching TRBD2 (6 bases). Trimming left V 5 bases short and J 7 bases short, with 12 bases between. CDR1 is LNHNV, CDR2 YYDKDF, per germline (reference sequence). This CDR3 contains 13 residues. In DNA, the CDR3 is TGTGCCACCAGCGACGGACTAATTAATGAGCAGTTCTTC. This codes for CATSDGLINEQFF. Filled out from reference TRBV15 and TRBJ2-1, the complete variable domain reads DAMVIQNPRYQVTQFGKPVTLSCSQTLNHNVMYWYQQKSSQAPKLLFHYYDKDFNNEADTPDNFQSRRPNTSFCFLDIRSPGLGDTAMYLCATSDGLINEQFFGPGTRLTVL.

This clone was counted only a few times. The V gene is TRBV11-1, the J gene TRBJ1-4; the D is unclear. V lost 5 bases and J lost 7, with 5 bases in between. Germline V gene data show CDR1 as SGHAT and CDR2 as FQDESV (reference sequence). This CDR3 has 11 amino acids. Written as DNA, the CDR3 is TGTGCCAGCAGCGCCAGTGAAAAACTGTTTTTT. It encodes CASSASEKLFF.

The chain carries TRBV7-2 and TRBJ1-2, with D unresolved. With 0 bases removed from V and 2 bases from J, the gap between germline ends came to 7 bases. The CDR3 covers 14 residues. Germline V gene data show CDR1 as SGHTA and CDR2 as FQGNSA. CDR3 in DNA: TGTGCCAGCAGCTTAGCTGGCAGAAACTATGGCTACACCTTC. Translated, it gives CASSLAGRNYGYTF.

In the case of this clone: One end of the junction varies from germline; a read error may be responsible. This chain links TRBV6-1 with TRBJ1-1; D gene uncertain. CDR3 size: 15 residues. The germline gives CDR1 MNHNS, CDR2 SASEGT. CDR3: CASSEVWGSNTAAFF. CDR3 nucleotides: TGTGCCAGCAGTGAAGTATGGGGATCCAACACTGCAGCTTTCTTT.

This clone was recorded only once. The V and J genes are TRBV7-6 and TRBJ2-3, with D perhaps TRBD1 or TRBD2 (5 bases each). The germline V and J ends were trimmed by 1 base and 7 bases, with 15 bases remaining between them. Germline CDR1 reads SGHVS; CDR2 reads FNYEAQ. CDR3 length: 15 amino acids. CDR3 sequence: CASSLVGTPGHTQYF. The DNA for the CDR3 is TGTGCCAGCAGCTTAGTTGGGACCCCAGGCCATACGCAGTATTTT.

This CDR3 reads CASSRERGTYEQYF. In DNA, the CDR3 is TGTGCCAGCAGCCGCGAGCGAGGTACCTACGAGCAGTACTTC. The chain carries TRBV6-5 and TRBJ2-7; no clear D. CDR3 size: 14 residues. Trimming took off 6 bases at V and 2 bases at J, with 14 bases between the two ends. Germline CDR1 and CDR2: MNHEY and SVGAGI.